Below, one T cell receptor (beta chain) is given with its context. Its antigen is not identified. This sample is part of a study of T cell repertoires in cytomegalovirus infection. Study-wide background: Use of recently identified HLA-C-restricted and well-studied HLA-B-restricted CMV epitopes was part of the study. Public TCR beta signature analysis indicated the presence of both CMV infection and matching HLA type.

The CDR3 is 16 amino acids. Germline lookup yields CDR1 SGHKS and CDR2 YYEKEE (reference sequence). With 2 bases clipped from V and 4 bases from J, the junction kept 4 bases outside the gene matches. TCRdb ran MiXCR on the reads and lists one entry per CDR3 protein. The table includes roughly 150,000 distinct CDR3 sequences, about 22% detected once. This chain joins TRBV5-5 and TRBJ2-1; 12 bases agree with TRBD2. This material consisted of CD8+ T cells from cultured PBMCs, taken from culture after CMV antigen stimulation. The TCR sequence derives from a human donor in good health (CMV status not recorded). Some clones in this sample may be carry-over from other donors' samples. The CDR3 DNA is TGTGCCAGCAGCTTCGGACTAGCGGGGATTTACAATGAGCAGTTCTTC. It codes for CASSFGLAGIYNEQFF.